A single sample is the source of the 14 T cell receptor beta chains below, sequenced in a study of cytomegalovirus exposure and HLA in healthy donors. Some clones are missing from TCRdb's copy, which holds only in-frame ones; the method was immunoSEQ multiplex PCR. The sample has about 120,000 clones, 85% to 90% seen once. Sequencing was carried out using PBMCs. These receptors originate from a woman aged 25-40 years in good health and CMV-seronegative.

As DNA, the CDR3 is TGCGCCAGCAGCCAGGGACTAGCGGGCGCTCGGTTCACAGATACGCAGTATTTT. Translating it yields CASSQGLAGARFTDTQYF. The chain employs TRBV4-3 and TRBJ2-3, with 12 bases aligning to TRBD2. The V and J ends lost 3 bases and 2 bases, in that order; junction bases with no gene match: 9. Germline V lookup: CDR1 LGHNA, CDR2 YSLEER. This CDR3 has 18 residues.

V usage is TRBV11-3 and J usage is TRBJ2-2; TRBD2 agrees at 12 bases. The V gene's germline CDR1 is SGHNT and CDR2 YENEEA. V lost 5 bases, J lost 7 bases, and 8 bases stayed unmatched. There are 16 residues in the CDR3. The CDR3 DNA sequence: TGTGCCAGCAGCGGTCTAGCGGGGGGGCTCGGCGGGGAGCTGTTTTTT. Protein: CASSGLAGGLGGELFF.

V is TRBV5-4 and J is TRBJ1-2; TRBD1 is a possible D gene (5 bases). CDR3 size: 12 residues. Germline CDR1 reads SGHNT; CDR2 reads YYREEE (reference sequence). Trimming left V 4 bases short and J 11 bases short, with 15 bases between. CDR3 amino acids: CASSPLGGVYTF. The CDR3 DNA reads TGTGCCAGCAGCCCCCTGGGAGGGGTATACACCTTC.

This chain uses TRBV11-1 with TRBJ2-1, with D possibly being TRBD2 (6 bases). Germline values: CDR1 SGHAT, CDR2 FQDESV (reference sequence). Deletions cut 5 bases from V and 6 bases from J, with 14 bases between. The CDR3 length is 14 residues. The CDR3 protein is CASSPGLDFNEQFF. Written as DNA, the CDR3 is TGTGCCAGCAGCCCGGGACTGGACTTCAATGAGCAGTTCTTC.

J is TRBJ2-2 and V is TRBV7-2, with a possible D match to TRBD2 (6 bases). The CDR3 runs 14 residues. Trimming stripped 5 bases from V and 2 bases from J, with 9 bases between. The germline V gene encodes CDR1 SGHTA and CDR2 FQGNSA. The CDR3 nucleotides are TGTGCCAGCAGCCGGGACTTTAACACCGGGGAGCTGTTTTTT. This translates into CASSRDFNTGELFF.

The CDR3 loop reads CASNRQDSGNTIYF. The CDR3 coding sequence is TGTGCCAGCAACCGACAGGACTCTGGAAACACCATATATTTT. The chain has TRBV2 and TRBJ1-3; possible D gene TRBD1, 6 bases. The CDR3 runs 14 residues. Germline V gene data show CDR1 as SNHLY and CDR2 as FYNNEI. V lost 7 bases, J lost 0 bases, and 10 bases lay in between.

V usage is TRBV19 and J usage is TRBJ1-5; the D gene is possibly TRBD1 (5 bases). CDR1 and CDR2 (germline): LNHDA, SQIVND (reference sequence). This CDR3 has 15 amino acids. V shed 5 bases and J shed 0 bases, with 11 bases lying between them. CDR3 in DNA: TGTGCCAGTAGTCCCGGAGGGGATAGCAATCAGCCCCAGCATTTT. Its translation is CASSPGGDSNQPQHF.

V is TRBV4-3 and J is TRBJ2-1, with TRBD2 identical over 8 bases. Germline CDR1 is LGHNA and CDR2 is YSLEER. The CDR3 totals 16 residues. The V gene end was trimmed by 2 bases and the J gene end by 3 bases; junction bases not matched to a gene: 6. CDR3: CASSQNTGGHYNEQFF. The CDR3 DNA follows: TGCGCCAGCAGCCAAAATACGGGGGGGCACTACAATGAGCAGTTCTTC.

The chain carries TRBV7-6 and TRBJ2-1; possibly TRBD2 for D (6 bases). There are 14 residues in the CDR3. Trimming took 5 bases from V and 6 from J, leaving 14 bases between them. Germline CDR1 SGHVS, CDR2 FNYEAQ. In DNA, the CDR3 is TGTGCCAGCAGCCTTCTCGGAGGGGTCAATGAGCAGTTCTTC. Protein: CASSLLGGVNEQFF.

The chain is built from TRBV6-5 and TRBJ2-3; D possibly corresponds to TRBD2 (6 bases). Germline V gene sequence: CDR1 MNHEY, CDR2 SVGAGI. Trimming cost V 2 bases and J 4 bases, with 13 bases left between them. There are 15 residues in the CDR3. CDR3 DNA sequence: TGTGCCAGCAGTTACCCCTCGGGGGTCGCAGATACGCAGTATTTT. Residues: CASSYPSGVADTQYF.

The CDR3 is CASSPRNQETQYF. CDR3 DNA sequence: TGTGCCAGCTCACCTCGTAACCAAGAGACCCAGTACTTC. V gene TRBV18 combines with J gene TRBJ2-5; D not resolved. The CDR3 is 13 residues long. CDR1 and CDR2 (germline): KGHSH, LQKENI. Trimming removed 3 bases from V and 0 bases from J, with 5 bases in between.

CDR3 protein: CASSEGQGYNEQFF. CDR3 DNA: TGTGCCAGTAGTGAGGGACAGGGGTACAATGAGCAGTTCTTC. The chain is built from TRBV19 and TRBJ2-1; 10 positions agree with TRBD1. The CDR3 sequence is 14 residues long. J gave up 4 bases and V 5 bases, and 2 bases lay outside the gene matches. Germline V lookup: CDR1 LNHDA, CDR2 SQIVND (reference sequence).

The chain recombines TRBV2 with TRBJ2-5, with 8 nucleotides matching TRBD1. The CDR3 length is 14 residues. The V segment lost 5 bases and the J segment 2 bases; nucleotides outside the gene matches: 4. Germline loops: CDR1 SNHLY, CDR2 FYNNEI. CDR3 sequence reads: CASSTRTGQETQYF. The CDR3 coding sequence is TGTGCCAGCAGTACCCGGACAGGGCAAGAGACCCAGTACTTC.

This CDR3 is CASSLRARGQGNEKLFF. The CDR3 DNA follows: TGCGCCAGCAGCCTCCGGGCGAGGGGACAGGGTAATGAAAAACTGTTTTTT. The rearrangement joins TRBV5-1 to TRBJ1-4; 9 bases are shared with TRBD1. The CDR3 extends over 17 amino acids. Germline CDR1 and CDR2: SGHRS and YFSETQ. V shed 4 bases and J 4 bases; nucleotides not matched to a gene: 11. Filled out from reference TRBV5-1 and TRBJ1-4, the complete variable domain reads KAGVTQTPRYLIKTRGQQVTLSCSPISGHRSVSWYQQTPGQGLQFLFEYFSETQRNKGNFPGRFSGRQFSNSRSEMNVSTLELGDSALYLCASSLRARGQGNEKLFFGSGTQLSVL.